The rows below give T cell receptor beta chains drawn from one sample of a study of CD8+ T cells in alopecia areata. Using immunoSEQ multiplex PCR, the repertoire was profiled, and TCRdb retains in-frame clones only, with some absent. The data show around 100,000 clones, with around 84% seen just once and around 10% held by the top ten. Material: CD8+ T cells sorted from blood, obtained at week 34, from a patient treated with tofacitinib. Receptors originate from a human donor with alopecia areata. Each CDR3 is given with its conserved first and last residue. Each record gives: CDR3 protein, CDR3 DNA, D gene, V gene, clone size, J gene. A D gene is named only where the DNA matches it firmly. Size is stated for part of the rows, as once, few or many counts, or as a class when the clone is expanded.

CDR3: CASSEGSVNTGELFF; DNA: TGTGCCAGCAGCGAGGGCTCCGTGAACACCGGGGAGCTGTTTTTT; D: NA; V: TRBV2; size: NA; J: TRBJ2-2
CDR3: CASSYDTGDSETQYF; DNA: TGTGCCAGCAGTTATGATACAGGGGATAGCGAGACCCAGTACTTC; D: TRBD1; V: TRBV28; size: NA; J: TRBJ2-5
CDR3: CASSLVGGSYNEQFF; DNA: TGTGCCAGCAGCTTAGTGGGTGGGTCCTACAATGAGCAGTTCTTC; D: NA; V: TRBV7-8; size: NA; J: TRBJ2-1
CDR3: CASAMLESTINDEQFF; DNA: TGCGCCAGCGCGATGTTAGAATCCACGATTAACGATGAGCAGTTCTTC; D: NA; V: TRBV10-2; size: NA; J: TRBJ2-1
CDR3: CASSLDEGLAASYEQYF; DNA: TGTGCCAGCAGCTTAGACGAGGGACTAGCGGCTTCCTACGAGCAGTACTTC; D: TRBD2; V: TRBV7-9; size: few; J: TRBJ2-7
CDR3: CASSSGPQPQHF; DNA: TGTGCCAGCAGCTCCGGGCCCCAGCCCCAGCATTTT; D: NA; V: TRBV7-9; size: NA; J: TRBJ1-5
CDR3: CASTKKREGPYEQYF; DNA: TGTGCCAGCACCAAAAAGCGGGAGGGCCCCTACGAGCAGTACTTC; D: TRBD2; V: TRBV2; size: NA; J: TRBJ2-7
CDR3: CAWSVELVWANEQFF; DNA: TGTGCCTGGAGTGTAGAGCTAGTTTGGGCCAATGAGCAGTTCTTC; D: NA; V: TRBV30; size: NA; J: TRBJ2-1
CDR3: CASSIGGGTYEQYF; DNA: TGTGCCAGTAGTATAGGTGGGGGTACCTACGAGCAGTACTTC; D: NA; V: TRBV19; size: NA; J: TRBJ2-7
CDR3: CASTRLISGNTIYF; DNA: TGCGCCAGCACCAGACTGATCTCTGGAAACACCATATATTTT; D: NA; V: TRBV10-2; size: NA; J: TRBJ1-3
CDR3: CASSSWGAGTYEQYF; DNA: TGTGCCAGCAGCTCCTGGGGGGCGGGCACCTACGAGCAGTACTTC; D: NA; V: TRBV7-9; size: NA; J: TRBJ2-7
CDR3: CASIHRSYEQYF; DNA: TGTGCCAGCATACACCGGAGCTACGAGCAGTACTTC; D: NA; V: TRBV6-1; size: NA; J: TRBJ2-7
CDR3: CASSLYGSGALSNEQFF; DNA: TGTGCCAGCAGTTTATACGGTAGCGGAGCACTATCCAATGAGCAGTTCTTC; D: NA; V: TRBV27; size: NA; J: TRBJ2-1
CDR3: CASSLGAGGSAQPQHF; DNA: TGTGCCAGCAGCTTGGGGGCGGGTGGGTCTGCTCAGCCCCAGCATTTT; D: NA; V: TRBV7-8; size: NA; J: TRBJ1-5
CDR3: CASSPRRDREYEQYF; DNA: TGTGCCAGCAGCCCACGCCGGGACAGGGAGTACGAGCAGTACTTC; D: TRBD1; V: TRBV11-2; size: once; J: TRBJ2-7
CDR3: CASSVDLSGAAGELFF; DNA: TGTGCCAGCAGCGTAGATTTGTCAGGGGCGGCCGGGGAGCTGTTTTTT; D: NA; V: TRBV9; size: NA; J: TRBJ2-2
CDR3: CASSPSASDTQYF; DNA: TGCGCCAGCAGCCCGTCAGCCTCAGATACGCAGTATTTT; D: NA; V: TRBV4-1; size: NA; J: TRBJ2-3
CDR3: CAIRSWEGQIYEQYF; DNA: TGTGCCATCAGATCATGGGAGGGACAGATTTACGAGCAGTACTTC; D: NA; V: TRBV10-3; size: NA; J: TRBJ2-7
CDR3: CASSSTHRTGSYEQYF; DNA: TGTGCCAGCAGTTCCACACACAGGACAGGGTCCTACGAGCAGTACTTC; D: TRBD1; V: TRBV27; size: NA; J: TRBJ2-7
CDR3: CASSQTRTSNDYEQYF; DNA: TGTGCCAGCAGCCAAACACGGACTAGCAACGACTACGAGCAGTACTTC; D: TRBD2; V: TRBV14; size: NA; J: TRBJ2-7
CDR3: CASQGFMNTEAFF; DNA: TGTGCCAGCCAAGGGTTCATGAACACTGAAGCTTTCTTT; D: NA; V: TRBV28; size: NA; J: TRBJ1-1
CDR3: CASSIITSDTQYF; DNA: TGTGCCAGTAGTATTATTACTAGCGATACGCAGTATTTT; D: NA; V: TRBV19; size: NA; J: TRBJ2-3
CDR3: CASSQDNRGGTEAFF; DNA: TGCGCCAGCAGCCAAGATAACAGAGGAGGCACTGAAGCTTTCTTT; D: NA; V: TRBV4-1; size: NA; J: TRBJ1-1
CDR3: CSVPGNTEAFF; DNA: TGCAGCGTGCCCGGGAACACTGAAGCTTTCTTT; D: NA; V: TRBV29-1; size: NA; J: TRBJ1-1
CDR3: CSVDSSYNEQFF; DNA: TGCAGCGTGGACAGCTCCTACAATGAGCAGTTCTTC; D: NA; V: TRBV29-1; size: NA; J: TRBJ2-1
CDR3: CASSLWGGSSYEQYF; DNA: TGTGCCAGCAGCCTCTGGGGGGGCAGCTCCTACGAGCAGTACTTC; D: NA; V: TRBV7-6; size: NA; J: TRBJ2-7
CDR3: CASSLVGQENYGYTF; DNA: TGCGCCAGCAGCTTGGTCGGACAGGAGAACTATGGCTACACCTTC; D: TRBD1; V: TRBV5-1; size: few; J: TRBJ1-2
CDR3: CASSLSRQDQQYF; DNA: TGTGCCAGCAGTTTATCCAGACAGGATCAGCAGTACTTC; D: NA; V: TRBV27; size: few; J: TRBJ2-7
CDR3: CASSLDLREQFF; DNA: TGTGCCAGCAGCTTAGATCTTCGCGAGCAGTTCTTC; D: NA; V: TRBV7-9; size: NA; J: TRBJ2-1
CDR3: CASSRDRNPPYNEQFF; DNA: TGTGCCAGCAGCCGTGATAGGAACCCCCCCTACAATGAGCAGTTCTTC; D: NA; V: TRBV6-6; size: NA; J: TRBJ2-1
CDR3: CASSLGQADGYTF; DNA: TGTGCCAGCAGCTTAGGGCAGGCGGATGGCTACACCTTC; D: NA; V: TRBV7-6; size: NA; J: TRBJ1-2
CDR3: CASSIAGSDNEQFF; DNA: TGTGCCAGTAGTATAGCAGGGTCTGATAATGAGCAGTTCTTC; D: NA; V: TRBV19; size: NA; J: TRBJ2-1
CDR3: CASRRQGAGYTEAFF; DNA: TGTGCCAGCAGAAGACAGGGGGCCGGCTACACTGAAGCTTTCTTT; D: TRBD1; V: TRBV6-6; size: few; J: TRBJ1-1
CDR3: CAWSPSGALGYTF; DNA: TGTGCCTGGAGTCCGTCCGGGGCCCTAGGCTACACCTTC; D: NA; V: TRBV30; size: NA; J: TRBJ1-2
CDR3: CASSIAGAYEQYF; DNA: TGTGCCAGTAGTATAGCTGGGGCCTACGAGCAGTACTTC; D: NA; V: TRBV19; size: NA; J: TRBJ2-7
CDR3: CASSILQRNTEAFF; DNA: TGTGCCAGTAGTATCCTACAGCGGAACACTGAAGCTTTCTTT; D: NA; V: TRBV19; size: NA; J: TRBJ1-1
CDR3: CARPGGVYNEQFF; DNA: TGTGCCCGCCCCGGCGGGGTCTACAATGAGCAGTTCTTC; D: NA; V: TRBV2; size: NA; J: TRBJ2-1
CDR3: CSVEMVGSYEQYF; DNA: TGCAGCGTTGAAATGGTGGGGAGCTACGAGCAGTACTTC; D: NA; V: TRBV29-1; size: NA; J: TRBJ2-7
CDR3: CASSPPFDTYNEQFF; DNA: TGTGCCAGCAGCCCCCCTTTTGATACCTACAATGAGCAGTTCTTC; D: NA; V: TRBV7-9; size: NA; J: TRBJ2-1
CDR3: CASSLELAGGIAKNIQYF; DNA: TGTGCCAGCAGCTTGGAACTAGCGGGAGGGATAGCCAAAAACATTCAGTACTTC; D: TRBD2; V: TRBV5-4; size: few; J: TRBJ2-4
CDR3: CASSFPNQPQHF; DNA: TGTGCCAGCAGCTTCCCTAATCAGCCCCAGCATTTT; D: NA; V: TRBV13; size: NA; J: TRBJ1-5
CDR3: CASSPGTAMNTEAFF; DNA: TGTGCCAGCAGCCCAGGGACAGCGATGAACACTGAAGCTTTCTTT; D: TRBD1; V: TRBV11-3; size: NA; J: TRBJ1-1
CDR3: CASSLTSGGSAYNEQFF; DNA: TGTGCCAGCAGTCTGACTAGCGGGGGGTCCGCCTACAATGAGCAGTTCTTC; D: TRBD2; V: TRBV27; size: NA; J: TRBJ2-1
CDR3: CASSTGQGTGDEQFF; DNA: TGCGCCAGCAGCACGGGACAGGGAACCGGGGATGAGCAGTTCTTC; D: TRBD1; V: TRBV5-1; size: NA; J: TRBJ2-1
CDR3: CASSGLAGGTEQFF; DNA: TGTGCCAGCAGTGGACTAGCGGGGGGGACTGAGCAGTTCTTC; D: TRBD2; V: TRBV7-9; size: NA; J: TRBJ2-1
CDR3: CASGLPPTGEDTGELFF; DNA: TGTGCTAGTGGTTTGCCTCCGACAGGGGAGGACACCGGGGAGCTGTTTTTT; D: TRBD1; V: TRBV12-5; size: NA; J: TRBJ2-2
CDR3: CASRSMKNEQFF; DNA: TGTGCCAGCAGGAGTATGAAAAATGAGCAGTTCTTC; D: NA; V: TRBV7-9; size: NA; J: TRBJ2-1
CDR3: CSDSENTQYF; DNA: TGCAGCGACTCGGAGAATACGCAGTATTTT; D: NA; V: TRBV29-1; size: NA; J: TRBJ2-3
CDR3: CASSSWGGTDTQYF; DNA: TGTGCCAGCAGTTCGTGGGGGGGCACAGATACGCAGTATTTT; D: NA; V: TRBV27; size: NA; J: TRBJ2-3
CDR3: CASSARAVPGLAITDTQYF; DNA: TGTGCCAGCAGCGCCCGTGCCGTACCGGGACTAGCGATCACAGATACGCAGTATTTT; D: TRBD2; V: TRBV9; size: once; J: TRBJ2-3
CDR3: CSLRREGNEQFF; DNA: TGCAGCCTTCGGCGGGAGGGTAATGAGCAGTTCTTC; D: TRBD2; V: TRBV29-1; size: NA; J: TRBJ2-1
CDR3: CAWSMGDGNTIYF; DNA: TGTGCCTGGAGTATGGGGGACGGAAACACCATATATTTT; D: NA; V: TRBV30; size: once; J: TRBJ1-3
CDR3: CASSLMGIRDNEQFF; DNA: TGTGCCAGCAGCTTAATGGGGATTCGTGACAATGAGCAGTTCTTC; D: NA; V: TRBV7-2; size: NA; J: TRBJ2-1
CDR3: CASSQDRGTEAFF; DNA: TGCGCCAGCAGCCAAGATAGGGGCACTGAAGCTTTCTTT; D: NA; V: TRBV4-1; size: NA; J: TRBJ1-1
CDR3: CSGLATPSYNEQFF; DNA: TGCAGCGGCTTAGCGACGCCCTCCTACAATGAGCAGTTCTTC; D: NA; V: TRBV29-1; size: NA; J: TRBJ2-1
CDR3: CASRPGRDDTEAFF; DNA: TGTGCCAGCAGGCCAGGTCGGGATGACACTGAAGCTTTCTTT; D: NA; V: TRBV7-9; size: NA; J: TRBJ1-1
CDR3: CASSSVPLESYNEQFF; DNA: TGTGCCAGCAGTTCCGTCCCACTAGAGTCCTACAATGAGCAGTTCTTC; D: NA; V: TRBV7-2; size: NA; J: TRBJ2-1
CDR3: CSVVGDYGYTF; DNA: TGCAGCGTTGTGGGTGACTATGGCTACACCTTC; D: NA; V: TRBV29-1; size: few; J: TRBJ1-2
CDR3: CASSTGLGSGETQYF; DNA: TGCGCCAGCAGCACGGGACTAGGATCGGGAGAGACCCAGTACTTC; D: TRBD2; V: TRBV5-1; size: NA; J: TRBJ2-5